This T cell receptor (beta chain) stems from a study of shared clonotypes between healthy human individuals. Deep-level running was used for the assay. Profiled with immunoSEQ multiplex PCR; TCRdb holds only in-frame clones, not every one. In the table there are about 2.4 million clones, 90% to 95% of which are singletons. V lost 5 bases and J 2 bases, leaving 10 bases between the germline ends. Germline V gives CDR1 MNHEY, CDR2 SVGAGI. The CDR3 has 14 amino acids. Sequenced input: naive CD4+ T cells from PBMCs. Indicated subset: CD45RA+ positively selected. The source is a man between 18 and 29 years old in good health. Some clones in this sample may be carry-over from other donors' samples. The genes are TRBV6-5 and TRBJ1-5; D possibly corresponds to TRBD1 (5 bases). In nucleotides, the CDR3 is TGTGCCAGCAGTCAACGAGGGGGCAATCAGCCCCAGCATTTT. Its translation: CASSQRGGNQPQHF.